This T cell receptor beta chain was captured in a study of T cell responses to AZD1222 COVID-19 vaccine. Findings and caveats of the study: Mapped onto spike, vaccine-associated CD4 TCRs spanned it and were dominant at 160-218 and 743-854. Donor demographics were predominantly white British with a female majority; clonal diversity may be underestimated.

This clone was seen only once. Its cognate antigen is unknown. Germline V gene lookup returns CDR1 LNHDA and CDR2 SQIVND (reference sequence). V lost 6 bases to trimming and J lost 7 bases, with 15 bases between them. The CDR3 totals 13 residues. The data were produced by immunoSEQ multiplex PCR, yet TCRdb's version contains in-frame clones alone and is incomplete. This sample carries 250,000 to 300,000 clones, approximately 94% of them seen once, and the ten largest clones take around 0.58%. The TCR comes from an adult who received the AZD1222 COVID-19 vaccine. Sequenced material: peripheral blood, taken 28 days after the second AZD1222 dose. The chain recombines TRBV19 with TRBJ1-2; perhaps TRBD1 as D (5 bases). CDR3 sequence reads: CASSLRGLRGYTF. The CDR3 DNA reads TGTGCCAGTAGCTTAAGGGGTCTCCGTGGCTACACCTTC.